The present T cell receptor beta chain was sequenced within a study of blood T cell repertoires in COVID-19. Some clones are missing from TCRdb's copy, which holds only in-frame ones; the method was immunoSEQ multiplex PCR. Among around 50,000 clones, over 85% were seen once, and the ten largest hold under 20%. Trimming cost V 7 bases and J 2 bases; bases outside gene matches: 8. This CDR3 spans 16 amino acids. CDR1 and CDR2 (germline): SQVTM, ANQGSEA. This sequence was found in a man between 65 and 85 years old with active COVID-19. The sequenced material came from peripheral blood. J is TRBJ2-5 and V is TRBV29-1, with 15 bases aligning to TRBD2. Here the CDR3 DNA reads TGCAGCGGGGACGGGACTAGCGGGAGGCAACAAGAGACCCAGTACTTC. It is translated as CSGDGTSGRQQETQYF.